These T cell receptor beta chains were read from a single sample in a study of T-cell reconstitution after alpha-beta-depleted transplantation in children. TCRdb independently ran MiXCR on the PCR reads; one entry per CDR3 protein. The table shows under 300,000 distinct CDR3 sequences, with more than 9% occurring only once. The sequences come from peripheral blood, collected 180 days after TCRalphabeta/CD19-depleted stem cell transplant. The receptors originated from a male patient under 10 years old who had a stem cell transplant for chronic granulomatous disease, so the T cells may come from the graft donor. The CDR3 runs from the conserved cysteine through the conserved F or W. The order of the fields is V gene, clone size, D gene, J gene, CDR3 length, CDR3 DNA, CDR3 protein. D genes are given only for firm matches. Clone size, where shown, is once, few, many, or a class for clones that have expanded.

TRBV5-1,many,-,TRBJ2-2,16,TGCGCCAGCAGCTTGTTGGGGAGTGAAAGGGCCGGGGAGCTGTTTTTT,CASSLLGSERAGELFF
TRBV10-1,many,TRBD1,TRBJ1-1,15,TGCGCCAGCAGTGAGTCTGTGGGGACAGGGGCTGAAGCTTTCTTT,CASSESVGTGAEAFF
TRBV5-1,many,-,TRBJ2-1,13,TGCGCCAGACGGCGGGGCGGCTATGGGGAGCAGTTCTTC,CARRRGGYGEQFF
TRBV4-1,many,TRBD1,TRBJ2-3,17,TGCGCCAGCAGCCAAGTGGGGACAGGGGCGCTCGCAGATACGCAGTATTTT,CASSQVGTGALADTQYF
TRBV7-2,many,-,TRBJ1-2,14,TGTGCCAGCAGCTCGGAGGGCAGTTGGAATGGCTACACCTTC,CASSSEGSWNGYTF
TRBV7-3,many,-,TRBJ2-1,13,TGTGCCAGCAGCTTAACAGGGATCCATGAGCAGTTCTTC,CASSLTGIHEQFF
TRBV28,few,TRBD1,TRBJ2-5,15,TGTGCCAGCAGCCCAAGACAGGGGGTCCAAGAGACCCAGTACTTC,CASSPRQGVQETQYF
TRBV12-3/TRBV12-4,many,-,TRBJ1-3,15,TGTGCCAGCAGTTTCCCCCAGGGGTCTGGAAACACCATATATTTT,CASSFPQGSGNTIYF
TRBV12-3/TRBV12-4,many,-,TRBJ1-1,15,TGTGCCAGCAGTTTACTTTTGGGGATGAACACTGAAGCTTTCTTT,CASSLLLGMNTEAFF
TRBV28,-,-,TRBJ2-4,14,TGTGCCACCACAGAATGGGCCCGGGGGAACATTCAGTACTTC,CATTEWARGNIQYF
TRBV6-1,few,TRBD1,TRBJ1-2,13,TGTGCCAGCAGTCTTCGGACAGGGAATGGCTACACCTTC,CASSLRTGNGYTF
TRBV27,many,TRBD1,TRBJ1-4,13,TGTGCCAGCAGTTTACAGGGGGAGGAAAAACTGTTTTTT,CASSLQGEEKLFF
TRBV4-3,many,TRBD2,TRBJ2-7,15,TGCGCCAGCAGCCAAGAAGCGGGACTTACCTACGAGCAGTACTTC,CASSQEAGLTYEQYF
TRBV4-2,many,-,TRBJ2-2,12,TGTGCCAGCAGCCAAGCCGTCGGGGAGCTGTTTTTT,CASSQAVGELFF
TRBV28,-,TRBD2,TRBJ2-2,14,TGTGCCAGCAGGTCTAGCGGGGCGGCCGGGGAGCTGTTTTTT,CASRSSGAAGELFF
TRBV12-3/TRBV12-4,many,-,TRBJ2-1,14,TGTGCCAGCAGTTTAGGCGCCAGGGTCTATGAGCAGTTCTTC,CASSLGARVYEQFF
TRBV12-3/TRBV12-4,many,-,TRBJ1-6,12,TGTGCCAGCAGTTGGGAGGGAAGGTCCCTCCACTTT,CASSWEGRSLHF
TRBV15,many,-,TRBJ2-7,15,TGTGCCACCAGCAGAGTTGCAGATGGGGGCTACGAGCAGTACTTC,CATSRVADGGYEQYF
TRBV5-1,-,-,TRBJ2-5,14,TGCGCCAGCAGCCACCCGAGCGAGCAAGAGACCCAGTCCTTC,CASSHPSEQETQSF
TRBV25-1,many,-,TRBJ2-7,11,TGTGCCAGCAGTGAATTAGACGAGCAGTACTTC,CASSELDEQYF
TRBV7-2,many,-,TRBJ2-7,12,TGTGCCAGCAGCCGACACGACTACGAGCAGTACTTC,CASSRHDYEQYF
TRBV7-2,many,-,TRBJ1-5,14,TGTGCCAGCAGCTTAGGGGAATACAATCAGCCCCAGCATTTT,CASSLGEYNQPQHF
TRBV12-3/TRBV12-4,many,-,TRBJ2-2,14,TGTGCCAGACCAGAGGAAACGAACACCGGGGAGCTGTTTTTT,CARPEETNTGELFF
TRBV4-3,medium-sized,-,TRBJ2-1,13,TGCGCCAGCAGCCAAGTATTAGTTAATGAGCAGTTCTTC,CASSQVLVNEQFF
TRBV5-6,many,TRBD1,TRBJ1-1,14,TGTGCCAGCAGCTTTTTAGAGGGGGCCACTGAAGCTTTCTTT,CASSFLEGATEAFF
TRBV4-3,many,-,TRBJ2-2,17,TGCGCCAGCAGCCGTGGACATCCGAACAGAGACACCGGGGAGCTGTTTTTT,CASSRGHPNRDTGELFF
TRBV20-1,many,TRBD2,TRBJ2-7,15,TGCAGTGCCGGGACTAGCGGGCCCTTGAGCTACGAGCAGTACTTC,CSAGTSGPLSYEQYF
TRBV6-1,many,-,TRBJ1-5,14,TGTGCCAGCAGCCCCGACAGAGGCAATCAGCCCCAGCATTTT,CASSPDRGNQPQHF
TRBV3-1,-,TRBD1,TRBJ2-5,18,TGTGCCATCAGTTTAGCGCTCAGCAGGGGGATTAGGCAAGAGACCCAGTACTTC,CAISLALSRGIRQETQYF
TRBV12-3/TRBV12-4,-,-,TRBJ2-1,12,TGTGCCACCCTTAGAACGGACAATGAGCAGTTCTTC,CATLRTDNEQFF
TRBV12-3/TRBV12-4,many,-,TRBJ2-7,11,TGTGCCAGCAGCCCCGGTCGGGAGTCTTACTTC,CASSPGRESYF
TRBV7-2,many,-,TRBJ1-5,15,TGTGCCAGCAGCTTGGGACGGATGAGCAATCAGCCCCAGCATTTT,CASSLGRMSNQPQHF
TRBV20-1,many,TRBD2,TRBJ2-4,13,TGCAGTGCTAGACGGGGGGAGACGGACATTCAGTACTTC,CSARRGETDIQYF
TRBV29-1,many,TRBD1,TRBJ2-2,15,TGCAGCGTCGAGATGACAGGGACAAACACCGGGGAGCTGTTTTTT,CSVEMTGTNTGELFF
TRBV4-3,many,-,TRBJ1-3,15,TGCGCCAGCAGCCAAGATCCGGGATCTGGAAACACCATATATTTT,CASSQDPGSGNTIYF
TRBV7-2,many,-,TRBJ2-7,14,TGTGCCAGCAGCTTGCTGGGACTCTCCTACGAGCAGTACTTC,CASSLLGLSYEQYF
TRBV7-9,many,-,TRBJ2-3,13,TGTGCCAGCATCAAACTAGCATCAGATACGCAGTATTTT,CASIKLASDTQYF
TRBV20-1,-,TRBD2,TRBJ2-2,16,TGCAGTGCAATGACTAGCGGGAGGAAAGGAACCGGGGAGCTGTTTTTT,CSAMTSGRKGTGELFF
TRBV29-1,many,-,TRBJ1-1,13,TGCAGCGTTCTAGGACAGCCGAACACTGAAGCTTTCTTT,CSVLGQPNTEAFF
TRBV28,many,-,TRBJ2-5,12,TGTGCCAGCAGGGAGCCTCAAGAGACCCAGTACTTC,CASREPQETQYF